This T cell receptor (beta chain) was captured in a study of T cell repertoires in cytomegalovirus infection. As for the study in general: Indicated by public TCR beta signatures were CMV infection and matching HLA type.

The V segment lost 3 bases and the J segment 1 base; nucleotides outside the gene matches: 6. This CDR3 comprises 16 residues. This clonotype was seen many times. Each CDR3 protein gets one entry after TCRdb re-called the reads with MiXCR. The sample has around 630,000 distinct CDR3 sequences, 20% to 25% seen once. The sequenced sample consisted of CD8+ T cells from PBMCs. This clonotype originated in a human donor in good health (CMV status not recorded). Some clones in this sample may be carry-over from other donors' samples. The rearrangement uses TRBV12-3 or TRBV12-4 and TRBJ2-1, with 7 bases aligning to TRBD1. This chain's CDR3 is CASSFGPGQSYNEQFF. The CDR3 nucleotides read TGTGCCAGCAGTTTTGGCCCGGGACAGTCCTACAATGAGCAGTTCTTC.